This T cell receptor (beta chain) was captured in a study of CD8 T cells in ankylosing spondylitis. Regarding the study as a whole: From matched ankylosing spondylitis synovial fluid, disease-linked clones were reportedly recovered at significantly enriched levels.

As regards this clonotype: As yet, its antigen is unknown.

Via MiXCR, TCRdb re-called the 5' RACE reads, giving one row per CDR3 protein. The data show a few hundred thousand distinct CDR3 sequences, about a fifth seen once. With V trimmed by 6 bases and J by 3 bases, 5 bases remained unmatched. Germline lookup yields CDR1 MNHNS and CDR2 SASEGT. The CDR3 length is 14 residues. This TCR was recovered from a female donor with ankylosing spondylitis or in good health (not recorded which). V usage is TRBV6-1 and J usage is TRBJ2-7; TRBD1 aligns across 10 bases. Sequencing was carried out using blood, either unsorted or a sorted T cell fraction (not recorded which). The CDR3: CASRAGQGIYEQYF. CDR3 DNA sequence: TGTGCCAGCAGGGCGGGACAGGGGATCTACGAGCAGTACTTC.